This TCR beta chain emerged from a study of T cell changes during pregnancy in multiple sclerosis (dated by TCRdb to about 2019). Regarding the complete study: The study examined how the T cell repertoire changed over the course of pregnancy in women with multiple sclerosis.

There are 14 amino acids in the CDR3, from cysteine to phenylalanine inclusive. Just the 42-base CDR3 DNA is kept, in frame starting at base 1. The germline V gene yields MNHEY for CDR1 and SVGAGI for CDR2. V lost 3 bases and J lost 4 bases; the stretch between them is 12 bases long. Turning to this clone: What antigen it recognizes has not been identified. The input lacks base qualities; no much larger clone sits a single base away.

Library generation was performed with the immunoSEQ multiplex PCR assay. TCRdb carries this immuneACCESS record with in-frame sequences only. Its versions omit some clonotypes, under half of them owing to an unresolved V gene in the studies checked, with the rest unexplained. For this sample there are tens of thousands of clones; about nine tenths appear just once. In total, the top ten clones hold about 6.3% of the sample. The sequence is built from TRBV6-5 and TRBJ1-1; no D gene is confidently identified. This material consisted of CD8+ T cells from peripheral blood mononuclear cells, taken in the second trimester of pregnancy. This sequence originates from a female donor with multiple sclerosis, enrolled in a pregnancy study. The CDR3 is CASSYRQGGTEAFF. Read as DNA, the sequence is TGTGCCAGCAGTTATAGGCAAGGAGGCACTGAAGCTTTCTTT.